This T cell receptor (beta chain) was found in a study of beta chain features in type 1 diabetes. Remarks on this clone: Other nucleotide sequences in the sample specify the same CDR3.

Expressed TCRB transcripts were sequenced because the entire RNA isolate underwent reverse transcription. Assay used: immunoSEQ multiplex PCR; TCRdb lists only in-frame clones, some missing. Here the sample spans 350,000 to 400,000 clones, roughly 15% being singletons. CDR3 length: 16 residues. Germline V gene data show CDR1 as MDHEN and CDR2 as SYDVKM. The trim removed 3 bases at V and 0 bases at J, leaving 1 base unmatched. Specimen: naive CD4+ T cells from blood. The chain combines TRBV28 with TRBJ2-1; 11 nucleotides align to TRBD2. This TCR came from a young woman in good health. Here the CDR3 reads CASSFLAGGSYNEQFF. CDR3 nucleotides: TGTGCCAGCAGTTTTCTAGCGGGAGGCTCCTACAATGAGCAGTTCTTC.